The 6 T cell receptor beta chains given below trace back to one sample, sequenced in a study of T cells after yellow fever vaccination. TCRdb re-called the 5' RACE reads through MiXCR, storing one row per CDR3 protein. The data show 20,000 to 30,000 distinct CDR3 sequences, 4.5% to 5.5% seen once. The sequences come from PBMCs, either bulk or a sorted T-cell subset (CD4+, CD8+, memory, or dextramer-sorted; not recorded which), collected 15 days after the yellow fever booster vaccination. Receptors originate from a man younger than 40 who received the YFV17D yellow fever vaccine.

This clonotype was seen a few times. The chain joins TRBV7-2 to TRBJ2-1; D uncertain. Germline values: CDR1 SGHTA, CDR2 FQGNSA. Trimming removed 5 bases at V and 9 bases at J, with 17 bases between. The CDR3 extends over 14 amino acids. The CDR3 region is CASSPPWLGGEQFF. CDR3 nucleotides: TGTGCCAGCAGCCCCCCCTGGCTAGGCGGTGAGCAGTTCTTC.

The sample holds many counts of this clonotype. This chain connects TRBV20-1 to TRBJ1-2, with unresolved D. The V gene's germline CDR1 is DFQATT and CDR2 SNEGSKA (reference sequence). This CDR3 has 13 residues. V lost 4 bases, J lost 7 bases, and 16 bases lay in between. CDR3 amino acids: CSATPFRSGGYTF. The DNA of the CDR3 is TGCAGTGCTACCCCTTTCCGGTCCGGTGGCTACACCTTC.

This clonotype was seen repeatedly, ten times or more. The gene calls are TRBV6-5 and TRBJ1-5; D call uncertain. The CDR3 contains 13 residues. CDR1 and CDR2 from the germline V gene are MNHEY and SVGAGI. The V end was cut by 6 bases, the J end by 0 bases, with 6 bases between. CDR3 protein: CASSSHSNQPQHF. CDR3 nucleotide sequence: TGTGCCAGCAGCTCCCATAGCAATCAGCCCCAGCATTTT.

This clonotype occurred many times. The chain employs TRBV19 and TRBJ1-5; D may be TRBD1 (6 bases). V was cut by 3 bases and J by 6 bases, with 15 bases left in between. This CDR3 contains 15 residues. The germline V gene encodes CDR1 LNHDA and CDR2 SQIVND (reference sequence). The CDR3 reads CASSMDPGGLQPQHF. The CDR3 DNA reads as TGTGCCAGTAGTATGGACCCTGGGGGCCTTCAGCCCCAGCATTTT.

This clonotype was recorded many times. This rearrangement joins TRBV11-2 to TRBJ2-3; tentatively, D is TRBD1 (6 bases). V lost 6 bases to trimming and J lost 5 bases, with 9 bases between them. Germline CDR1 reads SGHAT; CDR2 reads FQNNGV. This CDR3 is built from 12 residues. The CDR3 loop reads CASRRRGDTQYF. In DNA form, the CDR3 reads TGTGCCAGCAGACGCAGGGGAGATACGCAGTATTTT.

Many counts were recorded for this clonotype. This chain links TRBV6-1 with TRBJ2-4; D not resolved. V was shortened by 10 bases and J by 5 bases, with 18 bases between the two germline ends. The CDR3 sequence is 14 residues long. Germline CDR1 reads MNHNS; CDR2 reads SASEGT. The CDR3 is CATQRAGTENIQYF. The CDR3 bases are TGTGCCACCCAAAGGGCAGGCACCGAAAACATTCAGTACTTC.